The 17 T cell receptor beta chains presented below share a single source sample, sequenced in a study of cytomegalovirus exposure and HLA in healthy donors. PCR involved 60 Vbeta and 13 Jbeta primers. TCRdb's copy holds only in-frame clones and misses some; the assay was immunoSEQ multiplex PCR. The sample includes about 92,000 clones, 81% of them seen just once. The source material was PBMCs. These receptors were obtained from a girl aged 2 to 9 in good health and CMV-seropositive.

V and J are TRBV6-1 and TRBJ2-3; TRBD2 matches 14 bases. This CDR3 contains 16 residues. J gave up 4 bases and V 2 bases, and 2 bases lay outside the gene matches. Germline loops: CDR1 MNHNS, CDR2 SASEGT. CDR3 in DNA: TGTGCCAGCAGTGAACTGGGACTAGCGGGAGCAGATACGCAGTATTTT. It is translated as CASSELGLAGADTQYF.

V is TRBV10-3 and J is TRBJ1-2; a weak D match, TRBD1 (6 bases). Germline lookup yields CDR1 ENHRY and CDR2 SYGVKD. This CDR3 region has 13 residues. V gave up 5 bases and J gave up 7 bases, with 14 bases separating them. CDR3 loop: CAISNREGGGYTF. Here the CDR3 DNA reads TGTGCCATCAGTAACAGGGAAGGAGGTGGCTACACCTTC.

This chain joins TRBV30 and TRBJ1-2; 7 bases agree with TRBD1. The CDR3 consists of 11 residues. Trimming cost V 2 bases and J 10 bases; bases outside gene matches: 4. Germline assignment: CDR1 GTSNPN and CDR2 SVGIG (reference sequence). The CDR3 nucleotides read TGTGCCTGGAGTTTTACAGGGGTCTACACCTTC. Translating it yields CAWSFTGVYTF. Full variable domain (outside the CDR3, taken from reference TRBV30 and TRBJ1-2): SQTIHQWPATLVQPVGSPLSLECTVEGTSNPNLYWYRQAAGRGLQLLFYSVGIGQISSEVPQNLSASRPQDRQFILSSKKLLLSDSGFYLCAWSFTGVYTFGSGTRLTVV.

J is TRBJ1-1 and V is TRBV28, with 7 bases lining up with TRBD1. The V and J ends lost 7 bases and 8 bases, in that order; junction bases with no gene match: 4. CDR3 length: 11 amino acids. The germline V gene has CDR1 MDHEN and CDR2 SYDVKM. The CDR3 DNA sequence: TGTGCCAGCACCGACAGGGCAGAAGCTTTCTTT. Amino acids: CASTDRAEAFF.

V and J are TRBV6-5 and TRBJ2-7, with 11 bases fitting TRBD1. Germline lookup yields CDR1 MNHEY and CDR2 SVGAGI. Losses at the gene ends were 5 bases for V and 0 bases for J; bases not matched to a gene: 3. This CDR3 comprises 15 residues. CDR3 nucleotide sequence: TGTGCCAGCAGTCCCGGGACAGGGGGCTCCTACGAGCAGTACTTC. It yields the protein CASSPGTGGSYEQYF.

V is TRBV7-9 and J is TRBJ2-7, with 7 bases that match TRBD1. The CDR3 runs 15 residues. Germline V CDR1 and CDR2: SEHNR, FQNEAQ (reference sequence). Trimming took 0 bases from V and 3 from J; bases not matched to a gene: 5. The CDR3 bases are TGTGCCAGCAGCTTAGCCTACAGGGGACACTACGAGCAGTACTTC. Its protein product is CASSLAYRGHYEQYF.

The gene calls are TRBV15 and TRBJ1-1; D is ambiguous. The V gene's germline CDR1 is LNHNV and CDR2 YYDKDF (reference sequence). The CDR3 runs 13 residues. V dropped 5 bases and J dropped 5 bases, with 12 bases sitting between them. CDR3 sequence: CATSAWQKTEAFF. The CDR3 DNA reads TGTGCCACCAGCGCATGGCAGAAGACTGAAGCTTTCTTT.

The chain is built from TRBV10-1 and TRBJ2-5; no clear D gene. CDR1 and CDR2 (germline): WNHNN, SYGVQD (reference sequence). The CDR3 consists of 13 residues. V dropped 6 bases and J dropped 4 bases, with 12 bases sitting between them. Here the CDR3 reads CASSPTSGETQYF. The CDR3 DNA is TGCGCCAGCAGCCCCACATCGGGAGAGACCCAGTACTTC.

The V gene is TRBV19, the J gene TRBJ2-1; 10 nucleotides line up with TRBD2. This CDR3 has 14 amino acids. Germline assignment: CDR1 LNHDA and CDR2 SQIVND (reference sequence). Unmatched junction bases numbered 5, after V lost 5 bases and J lost 7 bases. The DNA of the CDR3 is TGTGCCAGTAGTGCTAGCGGGGGAAGGAATGAGCAGTTCTTC. It is translated as CASSASGGRNEQFF.

The chain recombines TRBV6-6 with TRBJ1-2; D is possibly TRBD1 (6 bases). V was clipped by 7 bases and J by 3 bases, with 18 bases between them. The CDR3 is 15 residues long. Germline V gene data show CDR1 as MNHNY and CDR2 as SVGAGI (reference sequence). The chain's CDR3 is CASTKGDILHYGYTF. The CDR3 DNA is TGTGCCAGCACCAAGGGGGACATCCTACACTATGGCTACACCTTC.

The rearrangement joins TRBV18 to TRBJ1-1; possible D gene TRBD1, 6 bases. The germline CDR1 and CDR2 sequences are KGHSH and LQKENI. V was trimmed by 0 bases and J by 10 bases, leaving 18 bases between them. CDR3 length: 15 residues. The CDR3 nucleotides are TGTGCCAGCTCACCACCTACGACAGGCGCGATGGGAGCTTTCTTT. Its translation is CASSPPTTGAMGAFF.

The J gene is TRBJ1-1, the V gene TRBV5-1, with TRBD1 matching over 8 bases. V gave up 4 bases and J gave up 0 bases; unmatched junction bases: 2. This CDR3 spans 14 amino acids. The germline CDR1 and CDR2 sequences are SGHRS and YFSETQ. CDR3 DNA: TGCGCCAGCAGCCAGGGGGCGATGAACACTGAAGCTTTCTTT. This gives the protein CASSQGAMNTEAFF.

The V and J genes are TRBV11-3 and TRBJ2-7; TRBD1 agrees at 7 bases. The germline gives CDR1 SGHNT, CDR2 YENEEA. The CDR3 runs 15 residues. Unmatched junction bases numbered 5, after V lost 3 bases and J lost 0 bases. CDR3 protein: CASSFSGTASYEQYF. In DNA, the CDR3 is TGTGCCAGCAGCTTTTCCGGGACAGCCTCCTACGAGCAGTACTTC.

The J gene is TRBJ2-5, the V gene TRBV27, with 7 nucleotides matching TRBD2. The CDR3 sequence is 15 residues long. CDR1 MNHEY and CDR2 SMNVEV come from the germline V gene (reference sequence). With 3 bases clipped from V and 5 bases from J, the junction kept 9 bases outside the gene matches. The CDR3 DNA sequence: TGTGCCAGCAGTTTTCTCCCCGGACTAGGGGAGACCCAGTACTTC. This encodes CASSFLPGLGETQYF.

The chain joins TRBV20-1 to TRBJ2-7, with no clear D. The CDR3 is 11 residues long. Trimming removed 2 bases from V and 6 bases from J, with 8 bases in between. The germline V gene encodes CDR1 DFQATT and CDR2 SNEGSKA (reference sequence). The CDR3 loop reads CSARLESEQYF. CDR3 in DNA: TGCAGTGCTAGACTAGAAAGCGAGCAGTACTTC.

This chain joins TRBV28 and TRBJ1-5; D remains unclear. Germline-derived CDR1 and CDR2 are MDHEN and SYDVKM. The CDR3 has 14 amino acids. V was cut by 8 bases and J by 5 bases, with 16 bases left in between. CDR3 sequence reads: CASSREQPYQPQHF. Written as DNA, the CDR3 is TGTGCCAGCTCTAGGGAGCAGCCCTATCAGCCCCAGCATTTT.

J is TRBJ2-5 and V is TRBV7-9; TRBD1 matches at 8 bases. Germline CDR1 and CDR2: SEHNR and FQNEAQ (reference sequence). The length of the CDR3 is 13 residues. J was trimmed by 4 bases and V by 5 bases; bases with no gene match: 3. The CDR3 coding sequence is TGTGCCAGCAGCCTGACAGGGGCAGAGACCCAGTACTTC. Translated, it gives CASSLTGAETQYF.